One and the same sample provided the 28 T cell receptor beta chains below, sequenced in a study of T cell repertoires in cytomegalovirus infection. Their antigens are not known. MiXCR was run by TCRdb on the reads, yielding one entry per CDR3 protein. The repertoire holds roughly 80,000 distinct CDR3 sequences, with roughly a quarter as singletons. This specimen was CD8+ T cells from cultured PBMCs, taken from culture after CMV antigen stimulation. The source is a human donor in good health (CMV status not recorded). Some clones in this sample may be carry-over from other donors' samples.

The V gene is TRBV20-1, the J gene TRBJ2-1; 12 bases agree with TRBD2. With V trimmed by 6 bases and J by 6 bases, 15 bases remained unmatched. The CDR3 contains 17 residues. CDR1 is DFQATT, CDR2 SNEGSKA, per germline (reference sequence). The CDR3 DNA is TGCAGTGCGGGGACTAGCGGGCCTTCTTACTCTGCCAATGAGCAGTTCTTC. Translating gives CSAGTSGPSYSANEQFF.

The chain employs TRBV9 and TRBJ2-3; 11 bases match TRBD2. V was clipped by 2 bases and J by 4 bases; unmatched bases: 3. This CDR3 region has 15 residues. CDR1 and CDR2 (germline): SGDLS, YYNGEE. The CDR3 is CASSVWGLAADTQYF. CDR3 sequence (DNA): TGTGCCAGCAGCGTCTGGGGACTAGCGGCAGATACGCAGTATTTT.

This sequence joins TRBV27 and TRBJ2-7; 12 bases are a match to TRBD2. CDR1 and CDR2 (germline): MNHEY, SMNVEV (reference sequence). The CDR3 loop spans 15 amino acids. Trimming took 5 bases from V and 4 from J; bases not matched to a gene: 6. The DNA of the CDR3 is TGTGCCAGCAGTCAACTAGCGGGGGGTCGGTACGAGCAGTACTTC. Protein: CASSQLAGGRYEQYF.

This clonotype was seen at least ten times. The V call is TRBV7-9, the J call TRBJ2-3; perhaps TRBD1 as D (5 bases). CDR1 and CDR2 from the germline V gene are SEHNR and FQNEAQ (reference sequence). The CDR3 spans 15 residues. V gave up 1 base and J gave up 0 bases, with 8 bases separating them. The CDR3 DNA reads as TGTGCCAGCAGCTTAGGGACACAAAGCACAGATACGCAGTATTTT. Amino acids: CASSLGTQSTDTQYF.

This chain uses TRBV11-1 with TRBJ2-7; D not certain. The V end lost 5 bases, the J end lost 3 bases, and 11 bases lay between the germline ends. The CDR3 has 13 amino acids. Germline V CDR1 and CDR2: SGHAT, FQDESV (reference sequence). The CDR3 here is CASSPSGDYEQYF. The CDR3 bases are TGTGCCAGCAGCCCTTCTGGGGACTACGAGCAGTACTTC.

This clonotype was found many times. The V call is TRBV4-1, the J call TRBJ1-1; 8 bases map to TRBD1. V was pared by 0 bases and J by 2 bases, with 5 bases of the junction left unmatched. From germline, CDR1 is MGHRA and CDR2 YSYEKL. This CDR3 is built from 16 residues. The CDR3 bases are TGCGCCAGCAGCCAAGAACAGGGACAGGTCAACACTGAAGCTTTCTTT. This sequence encodes CASSQEQGQVNTEAFF.

This clonotype was picked up a small number of times. V gene TRBV28 combines with J gene TRBJ2-7; D uncertain. The CDR3 loop spans 11 amino acids. Trimming removed 10 bases at V and 3 bases at J, with 10 bases between. Looked up from germline, CDR1 is MDHEN and CDR2 is SYDVKM. The CDR3 loop is CATEDLYEQYF. The CDR3 region has the DNA TGTGCCACCGAGGACCTCTACGAGCAGTACTTC.

CDR3 sequence: CASSSDRGRTEAFF. The CDR3 DNA reads TGTGCCAGCAGTTCCGACAGGGGCCGGACTGAAGCTTTCTTT. V gene TRBV12-3 or TRBV12-4 combines with J gene TRBJ1-1; 8 bases map to TRBD1. Germline trimming cut 4 bases from V and 5 bases from J; bases unmatched to any gene: 6. This CDR3 has 14 amino acids.

This clonotype was seen a handful of times. This chain joins TRBV6-6 and TRBJ1-6, with a weak D call TRBD1 (6 bases). The CDR3 has 14 amino acids. V gave up 7 bases and J gave up 8 bases, with 15 bases separating them. Germline lookup yields CDR1 MNHNY and CDR2 SVGAGI (reference sequence). The CDR3 is CASTNGAGDSPLHF. In DNA, the CDR3 is TGTGCCAGCACCAACGGGGCAGGGGATTCACCCCTCCACTTT.

This clonotype was counted between two and nine times. The rearrangement joins TRBV9 to TRBJ1-4; a weak D match, TRBD1 (5 bases). This CDR3 contains 15 residues. CDR1 SGDLS and CDR2 YYNGEE come from the germline V gene. V was shortened by 4 bases and J by 5 bases, with 15 bases between the two germline ends. CDR3 nucleotide sequence: TGTGCCAGCAGCCCCCTTCTAGGGGCGAATGAAAAACTGTTTTTT. Amino acids: CASSPLLGANEKLFF.

A few counts support this clonotype. The genes are TRBV5-1 and TRBJ2-1; 7 bases fit TRBD2. Germline CDR1 and CDR2: SGHRS and YFSETQ. Trimming at V came to 3 bases and at J to 1 base, leaving 10 bases not matched to a gene. This CDR3 has 17 residues. CDR3 sequence reads: CASSYLAADGSYNEQFF. As DNA, the CDR3 is TGCGCCAGCAGCTACCTAGCGGCGGATGGTTCCTACAATGAGCAGTTCTTC. The variable domain in full, with the rest retrieved from reference TRBV5-1 and TRBJ2-1, is KAGVTQTPRYLIKTRGQQVTLSCSPISGHRSVSWYQQTPGQGLQFLFEYFSETQRNKGNFPGRFSGRQFSNSRSEMNVSTLELGDSALYLCASSYLAADGSYNEQFFGPGTRLTVL.

This clonotype was counted a few times. The chain employs TRBV11-2 and TRBJ2-3; 8 positions agree with TRBD1. With V trimmed by 3 bases and J by 2 bases, 10 bases remained unmatched. CDR3 length: 17 amino acids. From germline, CDR1 is SGHAT and CDR2 FQNNGV. Written as DNA, the CDR3 is TGTGCCAGCAGCTTCCAGGGAGGACAGGGCCTCACAGATACGCAGTATTTT. It codes for CASSFQGGQGLTDTQYF.

This clonotype was recorded many times. The chain has TRBV7-9 and TRBJ2-7, with 9 nucleotides matching TRBD2. The CDR3 is 13 residues long. The germline V gene encodes CDR1 SEHNR and CDR2 FQNEAQ (reference sequence). V lost 4 bases to trimming and J lost 4 bases; unmatched junction nucleotides: 2. CDR3 coding DNA: TGTGCCAGCAGCTCGGGACTAGCTTACGAGCAGTACTTC. It specifies CASSSGLAYEQYF.

The chain links TRBV15 to TRBJ2-7; no clear D. Trimming stripped 1 base from V and 1 base from J, with 11 bases between. CDR1 is LNHNV and CDR2 is YYDKDF in the germline V gene (reference sequence). CDR3 size: 15 residues. The CDR3 region is CATSRGGDGSYEQYF. The CDR3 DNA is TGTGCCACCAGCAGAGGCGGAGACGGTTCCTACGAGCAGTACTTC.

About this clonotype itself: A much more abundant neighbour one base away suggests this may be a read error. The chain joins TRBV7-8 to TRBJ1-1; possible D gene TRBD1, 5 bases. The CDR3 loop spans 13 amino acids. The germline gives CDR1 SGHVS, CDR2 FQNEAQ. As DNA, the CDR3 is TGTGCCAGCAGCTTAATTTTGGGGACTGCAGCTTTCTTT. It codes for CASSLILGTAAFF.

Many counts were recorded for this clonotype. The CDR3 region has the DNA TGTGCCAGCAGCTCAACACAAGCGGGGGGGCGGCTGTTCTTC. Its protein is CASSSTQAGGRLFF. The chain is built from TRBV7-9 and TRBJ2-1, with 10 bases identical to TRBD2. The CDR3 runs 14 residues. V gave up 4 bases and J gave up 15 bases; unmatched junction bases: 12. The germline V gene has CDR1 SEHNR and CDR2 FQNEAQ (reference sequence).

This clonotype was counted between two and nine times. This sequence joins TRBV27 and TRBJ2-7, with a tentative D call TRBD1 (5 bases). V lost 4 bases and J 7 bases, leaving 8 bases between the germline ends. This CDR3 is built from 11 residues. Germline V lookup: CDR1 MNHEY, CDR2 SMNVEV (reference sequence). Here the CDR3 reads CASSSAGEQYF. As DNA, the CDR3 is TGTGCCAGCAGTTCCGCAGGGGAGCAGTACTTC.

This clonotype showed up many times. This chain joins TRBV27 and TRBJ1-1; TRBD1 is a possible D gene (5 bases). Trimming pared 2 bases from V and 6 bases from J, leaving 13 bases between. The CDR3 length is 14 residues. Germline V gene data show CDR1 as MNHEY and CDR2 as SMNVEV (reference sequence). Here the CDR3 DNA reads TGTGCCAGCAGTTTAGCAGGGACGATCTCTGAAGCTTTCTTT. Its protein product is CASSLAGTISEAFF.

The chain recombines TRBV9 with TRBJ1-5; D gene unclear. The J call may be incorrect, as the DNA end agrees better with TRBJ2-3. CDR1 is SGDLS and CDR2 is YYNGEE in the germline V gene. This CDR3 region has 14 residues. The CDR3 spells CASSVGQSNQPQYF. The CDR3 DNA follows: TGTGCCAGCAGCGTAGGACAAAGCAATCAGCCCCAGTATTTT.

This clonotype has a handful of counts. The chain's CDR3 is CASSLSKGWDTEAFF. CDR3 nucleotide sequence: TGTGCCAGCAGTTTATCTAAAGGTTGGGACACTGAAGCTTTCTTT. The chain uses TRBV27 and TRBJ1-1, with D hard to call. Per germline, CDR1 MNHEY and CDR2 SMNVEV (reference sequence). This CDR3 has 15 amino acids. Trimming pared 0 bases from V and 3 bases from J, leaving 11 bases between.

The J gene is TRBJ1-5, the V gene TRBV6-5; TRBD1 aligns across 7 bases. Germline V gives CDR1 MNHEY, CDR2 SVGAGI. The CDR3 contains 14 residues. V trimming: 4 bases; J trimming: 6 bases; junction bases outside the gene matches: 6. The CDR3 loop is CASSSRQGTQPQHF. The CDR3 DNA reads TGTGCCAGCAGTTCCCGACAGGGAACTCAGCCCCAGCATTTT.

This clonotype was counted at least ten times. The chain combines TRBV7-8 with TRBJ2-7; D may be TRBD1 (5 bases). Trimming left V 4 bases short and J 2 bases short, with 21 bases between. Germline V gene data show CDR1 as SGHVS and CDR2 as FQNEAQ. The CDR3 has 17 amino acids. Here the CDR3 reads CASSSPQGPKGTYEQYF. The CDR3 coding sequence is TGTGCCAGCAGCTCCCCCCAGGGTCCGAAGGGTACCTACGAGCAGTACTTC.

This chain connects TRBV28 to TRBJ2-7; TRBD2 is a possible D gene (6 bases). Germline lookup yields CDR1 MDHEN and CDR2 SYDVKM. V was shortened by 8 bases and J by 5 bases, with 22 bases between the two germline ends. This CDR3 is built from 15 residues. This chain's CDR3 is CASPPRGREGHEQYF. As DNA, the CDR3 is TGTGCCAGCCCCCCGCGGGGCAGGGAAGGCCACGAGCAGTACTTC.

This clonotype has only a few counts. The rearrangement joins TRBV7-9 to TRBJ2-2; D may be TRBD1 or TRBD2 (5 bases each). Looked up from germline, CDR1 is SEHNR and CDR2 is FQNEAQ (reference sequence). This CDR3 spans 13 amino acids. Trimming stripped 5 bases from V and 7 bases from J, with 11 bases between. The CDR3 DNA sequence: TGTGCCAGCAGCCAACTAGGGGACGGGGAGCTGTTTTTT. Residues: CASSQLGDGELFF.

The rearrangement uses TRBV4-3 and TRBJ1-2, with D unclear. Germline V gene data show CDR1 as LGHNA and CDR2 as YSLEER. This CDR3 is 15 amino acids long. V gave up 2 bases and J gave up 2 bases, with 12 bases separating them. The CDR3 here is CASSQSHRANYGYTF. The CDR3 DNA sequence: TGCGCCAGCAGCCAATCTCACCGGGCAAACTATGGCTACACCTTC.

The rearrangement uses TRBV27 and TRBJ2-7, with 12 nucleotides matching TRBD2. The ends lost 2 bases at V and 5 bases at J; junction bases unmatched: 4. Germline CDR1 reads MNHEY; CDR2 reads SMNVEV (reference sequence). The CDR3 consists of 15 residues. This chain's CDR3 is CASSLVRTSGDEQYF. The CDR3 nucleotides read TGTGCCAGCAGTTTAGTTAGGACTAGCGGGGACGAGCAGTACTTC.

V is TRBV5-1 and J is TRBJ2-7, with D possibly being TRBD1 or TRBD2 (5 bases each). V was pared by 0 bases and J by 4 bases, with 14 bases between. Germline values: CDR1 SGHRS, CDR2 YFSETQ. The CDR3 runs to 15 residues. CDR3 bases: TGCGCCAGCAGCTTGGCCTCCGGGACGACTTACGAGCAGTACTTC. It specifies CASSLASGTTYEQYF.

The table lists this clonotype with a count of one. This chain connects TRBV9 to TRBJ2-3; no firm D call. CDR3 length: 13 amino acids. From germline, CDR1 is SGDLS and CDR2 YYNGEE. V lost 4 bases and J lost 1, with 7 bases in between. Written as DNA, the CDR3 is TGTGCCAGCAGCCCCCTCCGCACAGATACGCAGTATTTT. Translating gives CASSPLRTDTQYF.